This entry is about one T cell receptor (beta chain). This record comes from a study of T cells after yellow fever vaccination. This CDR3 region has 15 residues. TCRdb used MiXCR to reprocess the 5' RACE reads, holding one entry per CDR3 protein. There are about 350,000 distinct CDR3 sequences in the sample; roughly 8.4% occur only once, and about 16% lies in the top ten. This TCR was sampled from a man between 18 and 29 years old who received the YFV17D yellow fever vaccine. The chain links TRBV21-1 to TRBJ1-6; TRBD1 is the table's D call and was not checked against the DNA. TRBV21-1 is designated a pseudogene. Sequenced material: PBMCs, taken approximately 40 days after the first yellow fever vaccination. Here the CDR3 reads CASSRGVSYNSPLHF. The CDR3, as DNA: TGTGCCAGCAGTAGGGGGGTTTCCTATAATTCACCCCTCCACTTT.